This T cell receptor (beta chain) was recorded in a study of blood T cell repertoires in COVID-19. Study background: Samples representing acute and convalescent COVID-19 were sourced from the United States, Italy and Spain. T cells, B-cell-depleted T cells, or PBMCs supplied cDNA or gDNA.

The V and J ends lost 7 bases and 9 bases respectively, with 22 bases between them. The CDR3 totals 15 residues. The germline gives CDR1 LNHDA, CDR2 SQIVND (reference sequence). Original processing notes: Scientists estimated how many nucleated cells there were by amplifying reference gene primers. Assay: immunoSEQ multiplex PCR; the TCRdb copy retains only in-frame clones and omits some. V, J and clone size are taken as reported in that table, and D and trimming were inferred from the DNA itself. This sample carries about 100,000 clones, 79% of them seen once, and the ten largest clones take about a sixth.

The specimen sequenced was peripheral blood. The V gene is TRBV19, the J gene TRBJ2-1, with D possibly matching TRBD2 (6 bases). This clonotype was obtained from an elderly woman with active or convalescent COVID-19. DNA for the CDR3: TGTGCCAGTACCCGAGCGGGTCCCCTCGACAGTGAGCAGTTCTTC. This gives the protein CASTRAGPLDSEQFF.